What follows are 31 T cell receptor beta chains derived from one specimen sequenced in a study of blood T cell repertoires in COVID-19. Data came from immunoSEQ multiplex PCR; TCRdb stores just in-frame clones and leaves some out. The data contain roughly 200,000 clones, around 87% of them singletons. Sequences were obtained from peripheral blood. Receptors originate from a middle-aged man with acute or convalescent COVID-19.

This chain joins TRBV5-4 and TRBJ1-2; D uncertain. Per germline, CDR1 SGHNT and CDR2 YYREEE (reference sequence). This CDR3 has 13 residues. V gave up 1 base and J gave up 8 bases, with 12 bases separating them. In nucleotides, the CDR3 is TGTGCCAGCAGCTTGAGTAGCTTAAACGGCTACACCTTC. Protein: CASSLSSLNGYTF. Full variable domain (outside the CDR3, taken from reference TRBV5-4 and TRBJ1-2): ETGVTQSPTHLIKTRGQQVTLRCSSQSGHNTVSWYQQALGQGPQFIFQYYREEENGRGNFPPRFSGLQFPNYSSELNVNALELDDSALYLCASSLSSLNGYTFGSGTRLTVV.

The rearrangement joins TRBV7-3 to TRBJ2-5; D gene unclear. This CDR3 is built from 14 residues. The V end was cut by 1 base, the J end by 1 base, with 7 bases between. Germline lookup yields CDR1 SGHTA and CDR2 FQGTGA. The CDR3 nucleotides read TGTGCCAGCAGCTTAAGTGGCTTCCAAGAGACCCAGTACTTC. Its protein product is CASSLSGFQETQYF.

The V call is TRBV7-6, the J call TRBJ2-1, with D maybe TRBD2 (6 bases). V lost 3 bases, J lost 10 bases, and 22 bases lay in between. Germline CDR1 SGHVS, CDR2 FNYEAQ. The length of the CDR3 is 16 residues. CDR3 in amino acids: CASSLGTTEGRREQFF. The DNA for the CDR3 is TGTGCCAGCAGCTTGGGAACTACGGAGGGCCGGCGCGAGCAGTTCTTC. The full variable domain, rest sourced from reference TRBV7-6 and TRBJ2-1, is GAGVSQSPRYKVTKRGQDVALRCDPISGHVSLYWYRQALGQGPEFLTYFNYEAQQDKSGLPNDRFSAERPEGSISTLTIQRTEQRDSAMYRCASSLGTTEGRREQFFGPGTRLTVL.

In regard to this clone: The germline gene is not matched at one end of the junction; a read error may be the cause. Other DNA sequences in this sample translate to the same CDR3. The J gene is TRBJ2-2, the V gene TRBV19, with a tentative D call TRBD1 (6 bases). The germline V gene has CDR1 LNHDA and CDR2 SQIVND (reference sequence). This CDR3 comprises 14 residues. In nucleotides, the CDR3 is TGTGCCAGTAGCTATAGGGGGAACACTGGGGAGCTGTTTTTT. Translated: CASSYRGNTGELFF.

The J gene is TRBJ1-1, the V gene TRBV7-6, with 7 bases that match TRBD1. Per the germline V gene, CDR1 is SGHVS and CDR2 is FNYEAQ. The CDR3 has 15 residues. The V gene end was trimmed by 2 bases and the J gene end by 4 bases; junction bases not matched to a gene: 7. The CDR3 DNA follows: TGTGCCAGCAGCTTACTACAGGGGTTGAGCACTGAAGCTTTCTTT. Protein sequence: CASSLLQGLSTEAFF.

The chain employs TRBV5-4 and TRBJ2-1; the D is unclear. The CDR3 is 15 amino acids. Germline V lookup: CDR1 SGHNT, CDR2 YYREEE (reference sequence). V lost 0 bases and J lost 4, with 11 bases in between. This CDR3 is CASSLDRSPYNEQFF. CDR3 bases: TGTGCCAGCAGCTTGGATAGGAGCCCGTACAATGAGCAGTTCTTC.

Only one count was recorded for this clone. This rearrangement joins TRBV7-2 to TRBJ1-2; D is unclear. V lost 5 bases and J lost 2, with 12 bases in between. The germline gives CDR1 SGHTA, CDR2 FQGNSA. The CDR3 extends over 14 amino acids. CDR3: CASSPGETNYGYTF. CDR3 in DNA: TGTGCCAGCAGCCCGGGAGAGACCAACTATGGCTACACCTTC.

The V and J genes are TRBV27 and TRBJ1-1; no definite D call. V was clipped by 3 bases and J by 0 bases, with 8 bases between them. CDR1 is MNHEY, CDR2 SMNVEV, per germline (reference sequence). This CDR3 comprises 14 residues. The CDR3 DNA is TGTGCCAGCAGTTTGGCAGGTATGAACACTGAAGCTTTCTTT. This encodes CASSLAGMNTEAFF.

This clone has a single count. CDR3 sequence reads: CATDDRKGGEQFF. The CDR3 bases are TGTGCCACAGACGACCGGAAAGGCGGTGAGCAGTTCTTC. The gene calls are TRBV24-1 and TRBJ2-1; D gene unclear. Germline V gene sequence: CDR1 KGHDR, CDR2 SFDVKD. The V end was cut by 10 bases, the J end by 9 bases, with 18 bases between. CDR3 length: 13 amino acids.

The V and J genes are TRBV6-2 or TRBV6-3 and TRBJ2-7; 9 nucleotides line up with TRBD1. The trim removed 4 bases at V and 0 bases at J, leaving 4 bases unmatched. Germline V gene lookup returns CDR1 MNHEY and CDR2 SVGEGT. CDR3 length: 15 amino acids. CDR3 residues: CASSSGTGSSYEQYV. CDR3 DNA: TGTGCCAGCAGTTCCGGGACAGGGAGCTCCTACGAGCAGTACGTC.

This clone has only one observation. Distinct nucleotide sequences in the sample also encode this CDR3. The chain joins TRBV9 to TRBJ1-5; D not resolved. This CDR3 is 13 amino acids long. Germline CDR1 is SGDLS and CDR2 is YYNGEE. The V gene lost 0 bases and the J gene lost 2 bases, with 3 bases spanning the gap. CDR3 sequence: CASSVAGNQPQHF. The DNA of the CDR3 is TGTGCCAGCAGCGTAGCAGGCAATCAGCCCCAGCATTTT.

The chain combines TRBV7-2 with TRBJ2-6; D unresolved. Germline CDR1 reads SGHTA; CDR2 reads FQGNSA. The CDR3 is 14 amino acids. Trimming cost V 1 base and J 12 bases, with 13 bases left between them. The CDR3 DNA follows: TGTGCCAGCAGCTTAGTCCAGGCGCCCCTCGTCCTGACTTTC. This encodes CASSLVQAPLVLTF.

Points on this clone: A clone one base away is much larger, so this may be a read error. This chain joins TRBV15 and TRBJ2-1; 9 bases are a match to TRBD2. Germline CDR1 LNHNV, CDR2 YYDKDF (reference sequence). The CDR3 totals 14 residues. CDR3 region: CATSFRLAENGQFF. CDR3 nucleotides: TGTGCCACCAGCTTCCGACTAGCGGAGAATGGGCAGTTCTTC.

The V and J genes are TRBV27 and TRBJ2-1, with D possibly matching TRBD2 (6 bases). Between the trimmed V and J ends, which lost 3 bases and 8 bases, there was a span of 17 bases. From germline, CDR1 is MNHEY and CDR2 SMNVEV (reference sequence). This CDR3 has 15 residues. CDR3 protein: CASSFVRRVEDEQFF. In DNA, the CDR3 is TGTGCCAGCAGTTTTGTTAGGAGGGTTGAGGATGAGCAGTTCTTC.

This clone was seen once. The V call is TRBV6-2 or TRBV6-3, the J call TRBJ2-5, with a possible D match to TRBD1 (6 bases). This CDR3 region has 16 residues. V lost 5 bases, J lost 1 base, and 17 bases lay in between. Germline lookup yields CDR1 MNHEY and CDR2 SVGEGT. In DNA, the CDR3 is TGTGCCAGCAGTGGCACAACAGGGAAACGCCAAGAGACCCAGTACTTC. This translates into CASSGTTGKRQETQYF.

This clone was detected only once. The V call is TRBV21-1, the J call TRBJ2-7; TRBD1, as called in the table, went unchecked against the DNA. TRBV21-1 is deemed a pseudogene. There are 13 residues in the CDR3. CDR3 sequence reads: CASSKVSSYEQYF. CDR3 in DNA: TGTGCCAGCAGCAAAGTCAGCTCCTACGAGCAGTACTTC.

V usage is TRBV18 and J usage is TRBJ2-2, with TRBD2 matching 9 bases. Unmatched junction bases numbered 6, after V lost 1 base and J lost 6 bases. Looked up from germline, CDR1 is KGHSH and CDR2 is LQKENI. The CDR3 loop spans 16 amino acids. The CDR3, as DNA: TGTGCCAGCTCACCACAAGATAGCGGGAGTTCCGGGGAGCTGTTTTTT. Translation gives CASSPQDSGSSGELFF.

This clone occurred once. The chain carries TRBV9 and TRBJ1-3, with 9 bases fitting TRBD1. The CDR3 is 15 residues long. From germline, CDR1 is SGDLS and CDR2 YYNGEE. V shed 3 bases and J 1 base; nucleotides not matched to a gene: 2. The CDR3 DNA is TGTGCCAGCAGCGGACAGGGGGATTCTGGAAACACCATATATTTT. Translation: CASSGQGDSGNTIYF. The variable domain in full, completed from reference TRBV9 and TRBJ1-3, reads DSGVTQTPKHLITATGQRVTLRCSPRSGDLSVYWYQQSLDQGLQFLIQYYNGEERAKGNILERFSAQQFPDLHSELNLSSLELGDSALYFCASSGQGDSGNTIYFGEGSWLTVV.

The chain has TRBV21-1 and TRBJ2-1; the DNA was not used to check the table's D call, TRBD2. TRBV21-1 is shown as a pseudogene. The CDR3 spans 13 residues. The DNA of the CDR3 is TGTGCCAGCAGCAAAAACTCCGCCGAGGGGCAGTTCTTC. Its translation is CASSKNSAEGQFF.

V usage is TRBV6-6 and J usage is TRBJ2-1; TRBD2 matches at 9 bases. The CDR3 covers 15 residues. V lost 6 bases to trimming and J lost 7 bases; unmatched junction nucleotides: 10. CDR1 MNHNY and CDR2 SVGAGI come from the germline V gene (reference sequence). CDR3 sequence reads: CASSMLSGGRNEQFF. As DNA, the CDR3 is TGTGCCAGCAGCATGCTTAGCGGGGGACGGAATGAGCAGTTCTTC.

In this sample, this clone turned up once. V and J are TRBV28 and TRBJ2-1; 10 bases are shared with TRBD1. This CDR3 spans 16 amino acids. With V trimmed by 2 bases and J by 7 bases, 8 bases remained unmatched. Germline assignment: CDR1 MDHEN and CDR2 SYDVKM. The CDR3, as DNA: TGTGCCAGCAGTTTACCGACGACGGGACAGGGGAATGAGCAGTTCTTC. Its translation is CASSLPTTGQGNEQFF.

The chain has TRBV5-1 and TRBJ2-5, with 8 bases matching TRBD1. The CDR3 has 16 amino acids. Germline V CDR1 and CDR2: SGHRS, YFSETQ. The J segment lost 4 bases and the V segment lost 4 bases, leaving 12 bases of the junction unmatched. CDR3 in DNA: TGCGCCAGCAGCACGGACAGGGCCCGAAGGGGAGAGACCCAGTACTTC. The encoded protein is CASSTDRARRGETQYF.

V and J are TRBV7-2 and TRBJ2-1; the D gene is possibly TRBD1 (6 bases). The CDR3 length is 13 residues. Between the trimmed V and J ends, which lost 4 bases and 9 bases, there was a span of 13 bases. CDR1 is SGHTA and CDR2 is FQGNSA in the germline V gene. The CDR3 is CASSSRQAVEQFF. The CDR3 region has the DNA TGTGCCAGCAGCTCGAGACAGGCTGTTGAGCAGTTCTTC.

This rearrangement joins TRBV6-5 to TRBJ2-3, with D maybe TRBD2 (6 bases). The CDR3 extends over 15 amino acids. V lost 10 bases and J lost 2, with 19 bases in between. CDR1 and CDR2 (germline): MNHEY, SVGAGI. The CDR3 DNA reads as TGTGCCACCGCTCGGGACTCCATAACCACAGATACGCAGTATTTT. Translated, it gives CATARDSITTDTQYF.

The V gene is TRBV3-1 (or the pseudogene TRBV3-2), the J gene TRBJ1-1; TRBD1 matches at 10 bases. From germline, CDR1 is LGHDT and CDR2 YNNKEL (reference sequence). The length of the CDR3 is 14 residues. The trim removed 5 bases at V and 10 bases at J, leaving 10 bases unmatched. The CDR3 DNA reads TGTGCCAGCAGCGGTCCCGGGACAGGGGTCGGAGCTTTCTTT. Residues: CASSGPGTGVGAFF.

The table lists this clone with a count of one. The rearrangement links TRBV25-1 to TRBJ1-4, with D perhaps TRBD1 (6 bases). There are 14 residues in the CDR3. Germline V lookup: CDR1 MGHDK, CDR2 SYGVNS. V shed 4 bases and J shed 7 bases, with 13 bases lying between them. The CDR3 DNA follows: TGTGCCAGCAGTGTGGGGGGGCTGGGTGAAAAACTGTTTTTT. It is translated as CASSVGGLGEKLFF.

V usage is TRBV25-1 and J usage is TRBJ1-2; TRBD1 agrees at 10 bases. This CDR3 contains 15 residues. V lost 6 bases, J lost 6 bases, and 10 bases stayed unmatched. The germline CDR1 and CDR2 sequences are MGHDK and SYGVNS. The CDR3 protein is CASRGQGTIVDGYTF. DNA for the CDR3: TGTGCCAGCAGGGGACAGGGGACTATAGTGGATGGCTACACCTTC.

The DNA for the CDR3 is TGTGCCAGTATGCGGGGATTCAACACAGATACGCAGTATTTT. This encodes CASMRGFNTDTQYF. V gene TRBV19 combines with J gene TRBJ2-3; perhaps TRBD2 as D (6 bases). The CDR3 spans 14 residues. The V and J ends lost 7 bases and 2 bases respectively, with 13 bases between them. Germline V CDR1 and CDR2: LNHDA, SQIVND (reference sequence).

The V and J genes are TRBV27 and TRBJ2-7; D unclear. CDR3 size: 15 residues. Trimming shortened V by 5 bases and J by 6 bases, and 20 bases separated the two germline ends. The germline V gene encodes CDR1 MNHEY and CDR2 SMNVEV (reference sequence). Here the CDR3 DNA reads TGTGCCAGCAGTAGTTTCTCCGTTTCTGCGTCCGAGCAGTACTTC. Translation: CASSSFSVSASEQYF.

CDR3 sequence: CASSFQGEQFF. CDR3 DNA sequence: TGTGCCAGCAGCTTTCAGGGTGAGCAGTTCTTC. The chain has TRBV7-9 and TRBJ2-1, with D tentatively TRBD1 (5 bases). V dropped 3 bases and J dropped 9 bases, with 6 bases sitting between them. This CDR3 spans 11 amino acids. Germline lookup yields CDR1 SEHNR and CDR2 FQNEAQ (reference sequence).

The chain uses TRBV6-5 and TRBJ2-3, with a weak D call TRBD2 (6 bases). The CDR3 contains 13 residues. V lost 6 bases and J 5 bases, leaving 12 bases between the germline ends. The germline gives CDR1 MNHEY, CDR2 SVGAGI. The CDR3 here is CASREGREDTQYF. As DNA, the CDR3 is TGTGCCAGCAGGGAGGGGCGGGAAGATACGCAGTATTTT.